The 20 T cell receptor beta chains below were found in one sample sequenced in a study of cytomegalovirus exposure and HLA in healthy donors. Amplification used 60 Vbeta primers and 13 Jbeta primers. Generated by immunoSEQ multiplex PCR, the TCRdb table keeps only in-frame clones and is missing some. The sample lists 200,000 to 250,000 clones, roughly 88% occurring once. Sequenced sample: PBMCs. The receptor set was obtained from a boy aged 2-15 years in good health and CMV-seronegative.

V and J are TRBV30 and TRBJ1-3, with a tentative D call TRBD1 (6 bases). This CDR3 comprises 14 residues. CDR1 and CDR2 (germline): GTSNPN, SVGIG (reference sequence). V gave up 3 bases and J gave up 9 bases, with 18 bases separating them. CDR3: CAWRTVRGGGTIYF. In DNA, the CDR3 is TGTGCCTGGAGAACGGTGAGGGGAGGGGGCACCATATATTTT.

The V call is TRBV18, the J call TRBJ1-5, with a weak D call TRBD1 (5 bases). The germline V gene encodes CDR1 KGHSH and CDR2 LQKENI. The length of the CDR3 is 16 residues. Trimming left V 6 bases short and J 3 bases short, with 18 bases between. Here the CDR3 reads CASSPSGGNFNQPQHF. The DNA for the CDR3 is TGTGCCAGCTCCCCCAGCGGGGGGAATTTCAATCAGCCCCAGCATTTT.

The CDR3 DNA sequence: TGCGCCAGCAGAGCGTTATCCACCCAGGAGACCCAGTACTTC. Protein: CASRALSTQETQYF. This chain connects TRBV5-1 to TRBJ2-5; D remains ambiguous. Germline values: CDR1 SGHRS, CDR2 YFSETQ. V was trimmed by 5 bases and J by 5 bases, leaving 16 bases between them. This CDR3 has 14 residues.

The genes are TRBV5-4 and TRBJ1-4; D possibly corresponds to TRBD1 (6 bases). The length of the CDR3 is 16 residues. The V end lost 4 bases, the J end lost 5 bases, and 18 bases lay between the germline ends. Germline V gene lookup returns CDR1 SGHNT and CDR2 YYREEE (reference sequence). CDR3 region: CASSRVPGHPNEKLFF. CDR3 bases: TGTGCCAGCAGCAGGGTCCCGGGACACCCCAATGAAAAACTGTTTTTT.

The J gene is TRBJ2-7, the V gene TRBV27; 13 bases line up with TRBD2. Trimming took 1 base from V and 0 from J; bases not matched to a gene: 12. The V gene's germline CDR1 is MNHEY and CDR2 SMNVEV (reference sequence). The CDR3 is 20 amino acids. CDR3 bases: TGTGCCAGCAGTTTATTGGGACTAGCGGGACGGGGAATTAGCTCCTACGAGCAGTACTTC. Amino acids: CASSLLGLAGRGISSYEQYF.

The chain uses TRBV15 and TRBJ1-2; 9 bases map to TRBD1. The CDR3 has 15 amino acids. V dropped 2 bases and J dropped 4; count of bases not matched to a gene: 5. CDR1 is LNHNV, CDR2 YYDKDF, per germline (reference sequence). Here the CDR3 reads CATSRTRDRAYGYTF. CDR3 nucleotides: TGTGCCACCAGCAGAACCCGGGACAGGGCCTATGGCTACACCTTC.

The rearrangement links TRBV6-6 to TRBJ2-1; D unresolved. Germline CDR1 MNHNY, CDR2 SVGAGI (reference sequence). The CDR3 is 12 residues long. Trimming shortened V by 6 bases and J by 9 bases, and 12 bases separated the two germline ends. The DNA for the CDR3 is TGTGCCAGCAGGCCCGGAGAGAGTGAGCAGTTCTTC. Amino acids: CASRPGESEQFF.

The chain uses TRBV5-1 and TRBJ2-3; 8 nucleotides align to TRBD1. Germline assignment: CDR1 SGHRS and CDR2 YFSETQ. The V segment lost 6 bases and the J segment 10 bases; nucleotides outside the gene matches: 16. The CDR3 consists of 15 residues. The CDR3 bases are TGCGCCAGCAAAGAGGGGGCAGGGGGCTCTAGGGCGCAGTATTTT. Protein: CASKEGAGGSRAQYF.

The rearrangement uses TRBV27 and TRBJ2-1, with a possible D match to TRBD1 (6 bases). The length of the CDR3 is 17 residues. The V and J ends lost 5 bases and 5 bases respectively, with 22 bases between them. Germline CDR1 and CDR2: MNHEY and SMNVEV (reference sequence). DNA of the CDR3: TGTGCCAGCAGTCCACCTCCGGGACAACTTTGGGACAATGAGCAGTTCTTC. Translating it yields CASSPPPGQLWDNEQFF.

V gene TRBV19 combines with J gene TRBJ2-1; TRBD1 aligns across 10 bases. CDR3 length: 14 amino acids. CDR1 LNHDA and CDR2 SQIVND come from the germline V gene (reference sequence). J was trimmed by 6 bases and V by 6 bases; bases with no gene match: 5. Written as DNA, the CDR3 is TGTGCCAGTAGGGGGACAGGGGTCCTCAATGAGCAGTTCTTC. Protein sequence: CASRGTGVLNEQFF.

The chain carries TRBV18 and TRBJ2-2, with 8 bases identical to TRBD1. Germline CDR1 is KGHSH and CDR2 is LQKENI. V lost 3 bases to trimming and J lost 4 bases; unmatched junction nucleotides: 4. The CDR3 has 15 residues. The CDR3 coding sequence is TGTGCCAGCTCACCGTTTCAGGGGGCCACCGGGGAGCTGTTTTTT. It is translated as CASSPFQGATGELFF.

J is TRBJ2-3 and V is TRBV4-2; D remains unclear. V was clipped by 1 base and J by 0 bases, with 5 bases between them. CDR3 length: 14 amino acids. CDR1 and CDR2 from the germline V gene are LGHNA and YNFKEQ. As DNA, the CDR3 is TGTGCCAGCAGCCAAGGGCTTAGCACAGATACGCAGTATTTT. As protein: CASSQGLSTDTQYF.

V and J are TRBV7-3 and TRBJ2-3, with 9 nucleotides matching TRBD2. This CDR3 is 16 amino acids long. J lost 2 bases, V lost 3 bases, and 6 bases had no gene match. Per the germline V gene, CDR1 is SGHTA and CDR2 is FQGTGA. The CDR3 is CASSLEAGGPTDTQYF. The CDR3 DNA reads TGTGCCAGCAGCTTGGAAGCGGGGGGCCCCACAGATACGCAGTATTTT.

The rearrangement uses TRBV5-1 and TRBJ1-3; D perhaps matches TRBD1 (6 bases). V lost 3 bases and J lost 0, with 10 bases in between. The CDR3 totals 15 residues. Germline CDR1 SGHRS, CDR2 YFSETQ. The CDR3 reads CASSSTGNSGNTIYF. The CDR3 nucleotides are TGCGCCAGCAGCTCGACAGGAAACTCTGGAAACACCATATATTTT.

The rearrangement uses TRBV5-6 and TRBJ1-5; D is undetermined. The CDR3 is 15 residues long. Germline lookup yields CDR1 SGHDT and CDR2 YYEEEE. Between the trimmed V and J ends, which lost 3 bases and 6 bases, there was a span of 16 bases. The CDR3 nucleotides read TGTGCCAGCAGCTGGGCGGGAGAGTGGGGTCAGCCCCAGCATTTT. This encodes CASSWAGEWGQPQHF.

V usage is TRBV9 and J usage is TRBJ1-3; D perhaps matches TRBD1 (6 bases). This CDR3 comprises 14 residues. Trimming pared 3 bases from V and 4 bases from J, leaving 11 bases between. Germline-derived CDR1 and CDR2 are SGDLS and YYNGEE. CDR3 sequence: CASSAGVFGNTIYF. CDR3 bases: TGTGCCAGCAGCGCAGGGGTCTTCGGAAACACCATATATTTT.

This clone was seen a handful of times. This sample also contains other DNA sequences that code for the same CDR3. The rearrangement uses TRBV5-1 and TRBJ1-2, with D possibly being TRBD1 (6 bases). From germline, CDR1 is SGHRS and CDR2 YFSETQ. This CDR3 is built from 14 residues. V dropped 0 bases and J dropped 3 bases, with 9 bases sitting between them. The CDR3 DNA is TGCGCCAGCAGCTTGGACAGGGTAGACTATGGCTACACCTTC. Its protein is CASSLDRVDYGYTF.

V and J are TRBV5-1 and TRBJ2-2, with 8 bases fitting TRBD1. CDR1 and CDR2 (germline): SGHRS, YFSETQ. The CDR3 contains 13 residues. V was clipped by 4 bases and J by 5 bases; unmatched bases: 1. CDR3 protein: CASSQGATGELFF. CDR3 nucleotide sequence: TGCGCCAGCAGCCAGGGGGCGACCGGGGAGCTGTTTTTT.

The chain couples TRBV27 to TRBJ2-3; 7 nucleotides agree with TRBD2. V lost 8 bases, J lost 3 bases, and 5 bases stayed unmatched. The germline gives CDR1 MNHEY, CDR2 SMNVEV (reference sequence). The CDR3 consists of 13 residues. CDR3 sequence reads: CASWGGLTDTQYF. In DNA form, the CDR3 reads TGTGCCAGCTGGGGAGGGCTGACAGATACGCAGTATTTT.

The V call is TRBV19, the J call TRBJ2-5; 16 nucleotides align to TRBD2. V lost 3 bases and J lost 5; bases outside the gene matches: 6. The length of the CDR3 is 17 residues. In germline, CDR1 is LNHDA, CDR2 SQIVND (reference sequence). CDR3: CASSIGTSGRAEETQYF. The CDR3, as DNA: TGTGCCAGTAGTATCGGGACTAGCGGGAGGGCCGAGGAGACCCAGTACTTC.